This TCR beta chain is from a study of PD-L1 blockade in urothelial cancer. Generated by immunoSEQ multiplex PCR, the TCRdb table keeps only in-frame clones and is missing some. The table lists about 40,000 clones, about 85% of them singletons. Time point: peripheral blood 6 weeks after treatment start. Each patient presented with locally advanced or metastatic urothelial carcinoma. V was pared by 5 bases and J by 0 bases, with 14 bases between. The CDR3 runs 16 residues. Germline values: CDR1 SGHTA, CDR2 FQGNSA. The sequence derives from a man aged 70 or older with urothelial cancer. This specimen consisted of PBMCs, obtained around atezolizumab (anti-PD-L1) treatment. This sequence joins TRBV7-2 and TRBJ2-1; the D is unclear. Written as DNA, the CDR3 is TGTGCCAGCAGCCACCTGCTTAGAACCTCCTACAATGAGCAGTTCTTC. This codes for CASSHLLRTSYNEQFF.